The clone carrying this T cell receptor beta chain showed up just a few times. The repertoire was sequenced with immunoSEQ multiplex PCR; TCRdb's copy has only in-frame clones and lacks some. The sample records around 14,000 clones, around 71% being singletons. V gave up 1 base and J gave up 3 bases, with 13 bases separating them. Germline CDR1 is MGHRA and CDR2 is YSYEKL. This CDR3 comprises 15 residues. The sample is drawn from a study of T cells after somatic rescue of genetic block. This TCR derives from a boy younger than 18. The genes are TRBV4-1 and TRBJ2-7, with D perhaps matching TRBD1 (6 bases). Sequencing input: peripheral blood mononuclear cells (PBMCs). The DNA of the CDR3 is TGCGCCAGCAGCCAAGTTGACAGGCCAATCTACGAGCAGTACTTC. Its translation: CASSQVDRPIYEQYF.